Listed below are T cell receptor beta chains from one sample, sequenced in a study of T-cell reconstitution after alpha-beta-depleted transplantation in children. TCRdb ran MiXCR on the PCR reads and lists one entry per CDR3 protein. The data hold around 270,000 distinct CDR3 sequences, with roughly a tenth observed a single time. The sequences come from PBMCs, collected before TCRalphabeta/CD19-depleted stem cell transplant. Receptors were obtained from a boy younger than two with acute myeloid leukemia, due to receive a stem cell transplant. Both conserved end residues are part of each CDR3. Some rows mark clone size as missing; the rest say once, few, many or name a class of expanded clone.

clone_size	v_call	j_call	cdr3_aa
many	TRBV7-9	TRBJ2-2	CASSLVPGTGLNTGELFF
many	TRBV15	TRBJ2-4	CATSRESGDLIAKNIQYF
few	TRBV12-3/TRBV12-4	TRBJ2-6	CASYSLSSSGANVLTF
few	TRBV7-2	TRBJ2-1	CASSFYYEQFF
many	TRBV5-1	TRBJ2-7	CASSLGGSLTYEQYF
-	TRBV19	TRBJ2-7	CASSKGQGPYEQYF
-	TRBV10-3	TRBJ2-5	CATSSLGKQETQYF
many	TRBV20-1	TRBJ1-6	CSARDGDRGRSYNSPLHF
many	TRBV3-1	TRBJ2-1	CASSQAGAYNEQFF
many	TRBV20-1	TRBJ2-7	CSAERDRGSYEQYF
-	TRBV20-1	TRBJ1-1	CSANRQGGAEAFF
many	TRBV5-1	TRBJ2-5	CASSPGTNFQETQYF
many	TRBV7-9	TRBJ2-1	CASSLDLGYNEQFF
-	TRBV6-5	TRBJ2-6	CASSYGQGQAGANVLTF
many	TRBV28	TRBJ2-1	CASSVAGEFVNEQFF
many	TRBV7-2	TRBJ2-7	CASSSLGPSYEQYF
-	TRBV5-6	TRBJ2-1	CASSVGGLSSYNEQFF
-	TRBV5-1	TRBJ1-2	CASSLLGTGSIYTF
-	TRBV5-1	TRBJ2-7	CASSLSSGVYEQYF
many	TRBV6-1	TRBJ2-7	CASSARQQIYYEQYF
many	TRBV18	TRBJ1-1	CASSPDTEAFF
many	TRBV12-3/TRBV12-4	TRBJ2-5	CASSLESGGKTQYF
few	TRBV28	TRBJ1-6	CASSSLRGQGSSYNSPLHF
many	TRBV29-1	TRBJ2-5	CSVEDPQETQYF
many	TRBV28	TRBJ1-5	CASIEEGWNQPQHF
many	TRBV7-9	TRBJ1-2	CASSKPRREANYGYTF
few	TRBV28	TRBJ2-7	CASSFPPGRSYEQYF
many	TRBV11-3	TRBJ1-3	CASSMPGSGNTIYF
many	TRBV28	TRBJ2-1	CASSTLDPHNEQFF
few	TRBV19	TRBJ2-7	CASSNGGSKTTYEQYF
many	TRBV30	TRBJ1-1	CAWSAGTVGNTEAFF
many	TRBV4-1	TRBJ2-2	CASSQVPTGTGAGELFF
many	TRBV24-1	TRBJ2-3	CATSDQKTSGGGTDTQYF
many	TRBV5-1	TRBJ1-1	CASSSEGARAFF
many	TRBV6-5	TRBJ2-7	CASSYSNRGSSYEQYF
many	TRBV6-1	TRBJ2-1	CASSLSGRYNEQFF
many	TRBV3-1	TRBJ2-2	CASSQERNLGATGELFF
few	TRBV28	TRBJ2-7	CASSLTGLAYYPYEQYF
many	TRBV7-8	TRBJ2-1	CASSIGTGDYNEQFF
-	TRBV3-1	TRBJ2-1	CASSQVLGEAYNEQFF